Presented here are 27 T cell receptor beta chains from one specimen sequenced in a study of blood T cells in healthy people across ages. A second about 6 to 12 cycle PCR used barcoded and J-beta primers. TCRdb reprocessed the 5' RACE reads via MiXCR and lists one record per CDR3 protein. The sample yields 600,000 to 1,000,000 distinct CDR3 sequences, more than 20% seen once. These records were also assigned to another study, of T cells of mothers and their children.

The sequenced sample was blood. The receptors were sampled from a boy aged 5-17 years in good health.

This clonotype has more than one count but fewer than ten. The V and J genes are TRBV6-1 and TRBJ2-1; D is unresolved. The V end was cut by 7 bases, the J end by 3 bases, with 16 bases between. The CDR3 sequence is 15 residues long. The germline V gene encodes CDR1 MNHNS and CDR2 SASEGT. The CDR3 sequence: CASIPDEVVYNEQFF. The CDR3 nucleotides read TGTGCCAGCATTCCTGACGAGGTGGTCTACAATGAGCAGTTCTTC.

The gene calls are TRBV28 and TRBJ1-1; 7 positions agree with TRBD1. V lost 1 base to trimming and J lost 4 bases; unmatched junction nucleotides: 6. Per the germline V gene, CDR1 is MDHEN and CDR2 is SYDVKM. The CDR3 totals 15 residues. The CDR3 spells CASSLSGTVVTEAFF. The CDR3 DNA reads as TGTGCCAGCAGTTTATCCGGGACAGTAGTCACTGAAGCTTTCTTT.

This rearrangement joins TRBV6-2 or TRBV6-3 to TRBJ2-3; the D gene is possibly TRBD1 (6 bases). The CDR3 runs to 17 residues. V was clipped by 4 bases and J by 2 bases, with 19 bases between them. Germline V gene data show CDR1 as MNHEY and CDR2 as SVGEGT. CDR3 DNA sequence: TGTGCCAGCAGTTGGGGGATAGGGGGACACACCACAGATACGCAGTATTTT. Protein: CASSWGIGGHTTDTQYF.

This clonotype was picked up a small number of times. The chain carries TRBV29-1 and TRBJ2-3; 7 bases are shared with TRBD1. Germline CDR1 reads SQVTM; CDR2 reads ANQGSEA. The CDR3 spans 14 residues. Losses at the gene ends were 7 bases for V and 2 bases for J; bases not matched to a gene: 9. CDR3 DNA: TGCAGCGGGAATCCAGGGGGACCCACAGATACGCAGTATTTT. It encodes CSGNPGGPTDTQYF.

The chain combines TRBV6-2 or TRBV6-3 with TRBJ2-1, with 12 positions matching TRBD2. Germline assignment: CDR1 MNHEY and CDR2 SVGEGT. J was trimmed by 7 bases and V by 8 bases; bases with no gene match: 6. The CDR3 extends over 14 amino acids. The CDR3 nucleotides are TGTGCCAGCGTCCTAGCGGGAGGGCGGAATGAGCAGTTCTTC. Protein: CASVLAGGRNEQFF.

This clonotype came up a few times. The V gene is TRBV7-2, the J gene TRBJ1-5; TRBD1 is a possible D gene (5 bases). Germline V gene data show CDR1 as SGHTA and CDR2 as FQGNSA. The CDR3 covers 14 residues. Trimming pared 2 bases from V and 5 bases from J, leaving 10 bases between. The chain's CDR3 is CASSLMGGDQPQHF. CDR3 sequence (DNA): TGTGCCAGCAGCTTAATGGGGGGGGATCAGCCCCAGCATTTT.

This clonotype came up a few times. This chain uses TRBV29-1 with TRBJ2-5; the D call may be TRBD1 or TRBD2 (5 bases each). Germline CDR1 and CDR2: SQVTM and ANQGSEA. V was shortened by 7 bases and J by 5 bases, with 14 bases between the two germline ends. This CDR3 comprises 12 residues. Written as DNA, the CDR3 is TGCAGCGCGTGTTGGGGGAAGGAGACCCAGTACTTC. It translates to CSACWGKETQYF.

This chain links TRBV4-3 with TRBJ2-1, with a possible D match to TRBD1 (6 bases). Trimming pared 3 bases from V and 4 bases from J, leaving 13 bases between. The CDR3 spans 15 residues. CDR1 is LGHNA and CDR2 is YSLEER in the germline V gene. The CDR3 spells CASSQELQGYNEQFF. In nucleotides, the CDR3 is TGCGCCAGCAGCCAGGAACTACAGGGTTACAATGAGCAGTTCTTC.

In DNA form, the CDR3 reads TGTGCCATCAGTGATGTTGAGGGGGCCCTCTCCTACGAGCAGTACTTC. Translated, it gives CAISDVEGALSYEQYF. V usage is TRBV10-3 and J usage is TRBJ2-7; 7 bases are a match to TRBD1. Germline assignment: CDR1 ENHRY and CDR2 SYGVKD. The CDR3 length is 16 residues. With 3 bases clipped from V and 0 bases from J, the junction kept 8 bases outside the gene matches.

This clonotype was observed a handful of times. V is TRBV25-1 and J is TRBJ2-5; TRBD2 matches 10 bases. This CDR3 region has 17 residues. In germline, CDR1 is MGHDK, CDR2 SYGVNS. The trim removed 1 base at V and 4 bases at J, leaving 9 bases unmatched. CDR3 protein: CASSEFPWLAGVETQYF. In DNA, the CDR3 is TGTGCCAGCAGTGAATTTCCGTGGCTAGCGGGAGTAGAGACCCAGTACTTC.

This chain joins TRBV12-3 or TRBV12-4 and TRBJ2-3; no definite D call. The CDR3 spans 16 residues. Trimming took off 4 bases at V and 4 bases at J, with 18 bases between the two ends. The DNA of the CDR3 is TGTGCCAGCAGTTCATACCGGGCCCCGCTCGCAGATACGCAGTATTTT. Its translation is CASSSYRAPLADTQYF.

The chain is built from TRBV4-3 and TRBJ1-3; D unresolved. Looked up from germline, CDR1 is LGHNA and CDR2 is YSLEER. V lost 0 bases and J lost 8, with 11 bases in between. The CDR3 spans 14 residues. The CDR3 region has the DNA TGCGCCAGCAGCCAAGATCTTACTACGGACACCATATATTTT. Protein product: CASSQDLTTDTIYF.

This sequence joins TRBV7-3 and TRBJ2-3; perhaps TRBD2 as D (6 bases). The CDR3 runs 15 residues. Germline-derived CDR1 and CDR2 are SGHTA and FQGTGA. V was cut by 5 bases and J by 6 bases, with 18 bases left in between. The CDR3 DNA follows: TGTGCCAGCAGCCAAGATGGACTTGGAGGGGATACGCAGTATTTT. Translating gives CASSQDGLGGDTQYF. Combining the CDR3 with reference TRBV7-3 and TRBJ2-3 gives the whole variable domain GAGVSQTPSNKVTEKGKYVELRCDPISGHTALYWYRQSLGQGPEFLIYFQGTGAADDSGLPNDRFFAVRPEGSVSTLKIQRTERGDSAVYLCASSQDGLGGDTQYFGPGTRLTVL.

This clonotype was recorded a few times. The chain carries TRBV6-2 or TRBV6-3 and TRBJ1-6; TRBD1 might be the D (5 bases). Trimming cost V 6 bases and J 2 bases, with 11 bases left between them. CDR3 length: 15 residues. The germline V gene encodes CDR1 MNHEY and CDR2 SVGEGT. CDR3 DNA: TGTGCCAGCAGACTCCGACAGCCCTATAATTCACCCCTCCACTTT. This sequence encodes CASRLRQPYNSPLHF.

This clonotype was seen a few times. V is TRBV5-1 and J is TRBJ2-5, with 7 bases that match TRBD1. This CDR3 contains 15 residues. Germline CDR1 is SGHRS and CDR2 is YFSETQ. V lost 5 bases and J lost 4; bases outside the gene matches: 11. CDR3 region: CASRTTTGSGETQYF. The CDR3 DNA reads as TGCGCCAGCAGAACCACGACAGGGTCGGGAGAGACCCAGTACTTC.

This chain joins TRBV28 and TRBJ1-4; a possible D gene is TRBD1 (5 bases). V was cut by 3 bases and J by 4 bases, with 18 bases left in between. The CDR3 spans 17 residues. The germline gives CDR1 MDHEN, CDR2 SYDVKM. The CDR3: CASSFGAAQDFNEKLFF. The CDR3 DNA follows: TGTGCCAGCAGTTTCGGTGCGGCACAGGACTTTAATGAAAAACTGTTTTTT.

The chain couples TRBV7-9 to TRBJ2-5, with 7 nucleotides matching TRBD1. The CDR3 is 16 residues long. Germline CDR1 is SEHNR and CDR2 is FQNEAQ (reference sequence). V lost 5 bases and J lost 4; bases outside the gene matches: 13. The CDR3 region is CASSPKPTGVRETQYF. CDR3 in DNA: TGTGCCAGCAGCCCAAAACCCACAGGGGTCCGAGAGACCCAGTACTTC. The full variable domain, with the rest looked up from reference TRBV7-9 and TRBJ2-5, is DTGVSQNPRHKITKRGQNVTFRCDPISEHNRLYWYRQTLGQGPEFLTYFQNEAQLEKSRLLSDRFSAERPKGSFSTLEIQRTEQGDSAMYLCASSPKPTGVRETQYFGPGTRLLVL.

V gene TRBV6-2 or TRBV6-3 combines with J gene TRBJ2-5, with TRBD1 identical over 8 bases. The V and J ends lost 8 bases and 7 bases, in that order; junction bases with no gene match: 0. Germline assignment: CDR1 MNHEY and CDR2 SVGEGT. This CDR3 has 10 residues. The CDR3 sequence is CASGTGTQYF. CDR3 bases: TGTGCCAGCGGGACAGGGACCCAGTACTTC.

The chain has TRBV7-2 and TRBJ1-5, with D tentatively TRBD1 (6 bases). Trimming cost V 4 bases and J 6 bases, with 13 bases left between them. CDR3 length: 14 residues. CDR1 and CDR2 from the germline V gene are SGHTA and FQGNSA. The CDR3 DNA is TGTGCCAGCAGCTCCAACAGGGAGGGTCAGCCCCAGCATTTT. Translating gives CASSSNREGQPQHF.

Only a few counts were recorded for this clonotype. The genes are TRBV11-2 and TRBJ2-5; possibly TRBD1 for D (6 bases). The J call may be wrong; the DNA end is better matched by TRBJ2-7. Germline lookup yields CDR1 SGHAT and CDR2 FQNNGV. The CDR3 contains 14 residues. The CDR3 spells CASSTGKAYYEQYF. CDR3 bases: TGTGCCAGCAGCACAGGGAAGGCATACTACGAGCAGTACTTC.

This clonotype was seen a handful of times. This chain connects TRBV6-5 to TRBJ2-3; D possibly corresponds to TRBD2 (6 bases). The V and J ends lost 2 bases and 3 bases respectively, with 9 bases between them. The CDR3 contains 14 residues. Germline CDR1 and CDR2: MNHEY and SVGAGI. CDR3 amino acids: CASSYPGGTDTQYF. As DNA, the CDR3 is TGTGCCAGCAGTTACCCCGGGGGAACAGATACGCAGTATTTT.

The chain's CDR3 is CSVSVGNSYEQYF. The DNA of the CDR3 is TGCAGCGTTTCGGTTGGAAACTCCTACGAGCAGTACTTC. The rearrangement links TRBV29-1 to TRBJ2-5; no definite D call. The J call may be incorrect, as the DNA end agrees better with TRBJ2-7. The CDR3 has 13 residues. The V gene's germline CDR1 is SQVTM and CDR2 ANQGSEA.

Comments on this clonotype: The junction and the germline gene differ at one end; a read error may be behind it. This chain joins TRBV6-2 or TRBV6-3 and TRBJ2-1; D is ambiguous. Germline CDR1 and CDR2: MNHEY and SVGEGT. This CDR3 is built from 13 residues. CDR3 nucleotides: TGTGCCGGCAGTTACTCAAACTTAGATGAGCAGTTCTTC. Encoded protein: CAGSYSNLDEQFF.

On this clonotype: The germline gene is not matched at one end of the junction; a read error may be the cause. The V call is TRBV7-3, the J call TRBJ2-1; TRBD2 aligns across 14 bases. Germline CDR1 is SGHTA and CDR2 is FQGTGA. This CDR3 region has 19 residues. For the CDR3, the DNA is TGTGTCAGCAGCCGAGAGCCGGGACTAGCGGGAGTTGTTTACAATGAGCAGTTCTTC. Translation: CVSSREPGLAGVVYNEQFF.

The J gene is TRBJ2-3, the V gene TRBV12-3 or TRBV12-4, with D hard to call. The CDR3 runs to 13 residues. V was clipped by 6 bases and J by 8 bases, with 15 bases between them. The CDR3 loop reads CASRPIEELTQYF. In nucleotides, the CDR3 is TGTGCCAGCAGACCGATTGAAGAGCTTACGCAGTATTTT.

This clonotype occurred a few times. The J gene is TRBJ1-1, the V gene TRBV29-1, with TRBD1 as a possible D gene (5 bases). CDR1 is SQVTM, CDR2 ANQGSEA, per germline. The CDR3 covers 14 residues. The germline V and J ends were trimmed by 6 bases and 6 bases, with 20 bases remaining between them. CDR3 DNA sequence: TGCAGCGTGCAAGGGTCAGGGTACCGGCCTGAAGCTTTCTTT. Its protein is CSVQGSGYRPEAFF.

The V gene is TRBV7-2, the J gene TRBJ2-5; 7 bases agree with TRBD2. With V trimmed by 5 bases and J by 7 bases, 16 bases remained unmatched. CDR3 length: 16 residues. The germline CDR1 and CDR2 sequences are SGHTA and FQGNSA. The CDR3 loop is CASSPSGGSTRGTQYF. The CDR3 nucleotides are TGTGCCAGCAGCCCCTCGGGGGGATCTACAAGAGGGACCCAGTACTTC.